This T cell receptor (beta chain) derives from a study of T cells in localized non-small cell lung cancer (dated by TCRdb to 2018 to 2021). Concerning the study at large: The study examined T cell repertoires in a few hundred patients with early-stage NSCLC and compared tumors with uninvolved tumor-adjacent lungs. All 240 or so NSCLC patients in the cohort were treatment-naive and had localized lung tumors that were resected. A mean age of roughly 66 years was recorded for the NSCLC patients, of whom 129 were male and 107 were female. Overall study outcomes, separate from this receptor: Longer overall survival was associated with higher blood T cell density, whereas shorter survival was associated with higher adjacent-lung clonality. Since the design was exploratory, TCR variables were selected using unadjusted p-values with no false-discovery rate correction. Uninvolved tumor-adjacent lung showed the highest T cell clonality, higher than tumor, which suggests more focused antigenic responses in the adjacent lung. A median of roughly 58 of the top 100 tumor clones were detected in paired uninvolved adjacent lung, and 28 of these tumor clones were also found among the top 100 clones of the paired uninvolved adjacent lung. Because multi-region tumor sequencing was not done, intratumor heterogeneity could not be ruled out.

TCR beta CDR3 regions were sequenced from DNA using the immunoSEQ Assay. The authors' pipeline ran thus. To compute T cell density, TCR beta template counts were normalized to usable DNA, which was estimated by amplifying housekeeping genes. Richness was estimated with the preseqR package, extrapolating to 400,000 templates for PBMC samples and 120,000 templates for tissue samples. Clonality was defined as one minus Pielou's evenness. Tissue-enriched TCRs were identified through differential abundance testing performed on productive amino-acid clonotypes, with a minimum total count of 5 and an alpha of 0.1. Repertoire overlap between compartments was quantified with the Jaccard Index and Morisita Overlap Index. GLIPH grouped TCR beta CDR3s together with public tetramer-defined viral CDR3s, and a viral motif had to include at least three viral sequences and show V-gene enrichment. What TCRdb holds here is the immuneACCESS table cut down to in-frame rearrangements. Part of the clones is not present; checked against another copy, under half of the missing clones reflect an unresolved V gene, and the others are unexplained. V and J calls plus clone size are reproduced from that table; the DNA served to infer D and trimming. This sample has around 24,000 clones in its table, and roughly 84% of those were observed once. The top ten clones comprise roughly 4.8% of the sample.

At diagnosis, tumor, uninvolved tumor-adjacent lung and peripheral blood were collected and then preserved as a mix of FFPE and fresh-frozen material. For TCR repertoire profiling, the blood samples were analyzed as peripheral blood mononuclear cells. About this clone itself: Its cognate antigen has yet to be identified. Base qualities are not recorded, but no much larger clone differs from it by a single base.

The source is a man between 40 and 69 years old with stage II lung adenocarcinoma. The sample consisted of PBMCs, taken before any cancer treatment.

The CDR3 here reads CASSDETLLGDEQYF. The DNA sequence is given as TGTGCCAGCAGTGATGAGACACTTCTAGGAGACGAGCAGTACTTC. This chain is built from TRBV2 and TRBJ2-7; no D gene can be assigned with confidence. V is clipped by 3 bases and J by 5 bases, and the sequence between their germline boundaries is 17 bases long. The germline V gene gives CDR1 as SNHLY and CDR2 as FYNNEI. From cysteine to phenylalanine, the CDR3 is 15 amino acids long. Only the CDR3 portion is preserved as DNA: 45 bases, with reading frame beginning at the first base.